This entry features one T cell receptor beta chain sequence. As yet, its antigen is unknown. This specimen belongs to a study of beta chain features in type 1 diabetes. Study background: Summed over all samples, the examined sorted cells came to 95 million to 120 million. Points from the study as a whole: Within the patient group, naive, central memory and Treg TCRB repertoires appeared more similar to each other than within healthy donors. Whether HLA type affects TCRB rearrangement stayed undetermined in the present work. The study found moderately but significantly shorter TCRB CDR3s in all four CD4+ subsets of Type 1 diabetes patients.

What was sequenced were expressed TCRB transcripts, since all of the isolated RNA had been reverse transcribed. Sequencing of naive, central memory and regulatory T cell samples gave an average of around 4 million reads. Here immunoSEQ multiplex PCR was the method, and the copy in TCRdb shows in-frame clones only, minus some. The data contain more than 250,000 clones, 24% of them seen just once; the ten biggest clones take up around 0.011%. CDR1 MNHEY and CDR2 SVGAGI come from the germline V gene. The CDR3 is 14 residues long. V lost 6 bases to trimming and J lost 0 bases; unmatched junction nucleotides: 5.

The sequenced sample consisted of naive CD4+ T cells from blood. The sequence was obtained from a woman aged 25-40 years with type 1 diabetes. This sequence joins TRBV6-5 and TRBJ2-7, with TRBD1 matching 7 bases. The CDR3: CASSKTGSSYEQYF. CDR3 nucleotides: TGTGCCAGCAGCAAGACAGGGAGCTCCTACGAGCAGTACTTC.